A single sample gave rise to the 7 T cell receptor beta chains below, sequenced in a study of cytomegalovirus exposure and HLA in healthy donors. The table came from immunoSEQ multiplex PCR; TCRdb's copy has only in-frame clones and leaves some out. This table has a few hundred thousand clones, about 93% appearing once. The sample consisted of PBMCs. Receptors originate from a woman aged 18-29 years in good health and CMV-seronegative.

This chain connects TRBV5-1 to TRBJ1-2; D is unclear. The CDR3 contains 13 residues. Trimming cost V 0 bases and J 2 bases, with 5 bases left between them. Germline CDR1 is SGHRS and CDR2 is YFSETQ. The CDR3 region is CASSLGVNYGYTF. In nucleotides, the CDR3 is TGCGCCAGCAGCTTGGGAGTGAACTATGGCTACACCTTC.

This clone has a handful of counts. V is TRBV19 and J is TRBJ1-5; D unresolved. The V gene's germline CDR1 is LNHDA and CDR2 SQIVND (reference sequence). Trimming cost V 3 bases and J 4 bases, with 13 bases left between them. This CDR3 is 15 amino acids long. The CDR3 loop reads CASSIRHTGNQPQHF. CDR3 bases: TGTGCCAGTAGTATTCGACATACGGGAAATCAGCCCCAGCATTTT.

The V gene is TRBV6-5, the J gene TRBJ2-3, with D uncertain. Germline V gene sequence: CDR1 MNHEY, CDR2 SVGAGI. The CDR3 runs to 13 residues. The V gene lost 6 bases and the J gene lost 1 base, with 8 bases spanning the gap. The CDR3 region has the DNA TGTGCCAGCAGCCCCGAGCGCACAGATACGCAGTATTTT. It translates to CASSPERTDTQYF.

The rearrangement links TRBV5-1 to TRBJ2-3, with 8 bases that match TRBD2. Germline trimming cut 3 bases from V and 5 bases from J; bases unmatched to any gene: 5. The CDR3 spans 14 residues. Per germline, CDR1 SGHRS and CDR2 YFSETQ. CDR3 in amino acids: CASSSGLVGDTQYF. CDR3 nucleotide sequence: TGCGCCAGCAGCTCGGGACTAGTTGGAGATACGCAGTATTTT.

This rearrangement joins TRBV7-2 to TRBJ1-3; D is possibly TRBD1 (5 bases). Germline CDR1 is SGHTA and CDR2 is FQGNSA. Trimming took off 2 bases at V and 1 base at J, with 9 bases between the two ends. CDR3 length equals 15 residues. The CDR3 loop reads CASSLSRVSGNTIYF. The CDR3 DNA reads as TGTGCCAGCAGCTTAAGCAGGGTTTCTGGAAACACCATATATTTT.

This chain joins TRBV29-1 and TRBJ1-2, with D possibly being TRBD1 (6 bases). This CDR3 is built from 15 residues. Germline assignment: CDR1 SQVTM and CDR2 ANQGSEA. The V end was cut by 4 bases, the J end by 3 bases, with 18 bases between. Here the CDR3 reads CSVGVITEGDYGYTF. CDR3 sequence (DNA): TGCAGCGTTGGAGTCATTACAGAGGGGGACTATGGCTACACCTTC.

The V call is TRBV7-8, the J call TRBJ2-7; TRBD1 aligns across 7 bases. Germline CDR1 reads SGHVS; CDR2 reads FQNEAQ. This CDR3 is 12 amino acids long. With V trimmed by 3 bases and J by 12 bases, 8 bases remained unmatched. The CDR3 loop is CASSFEQGHRYF. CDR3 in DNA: TGTGCCAGCAGCTTCGAACAGGGGCATAGGTACTTC.